Shown below are 15 T cell receptor beta chains from a single sample sequenced in a study of shared T cell receptors in the human thymus. Assay: immunoSEQ multiplex PCR; the TCRdb copy retains only in-frame clones and omits some. This table has 500,000 to 550,000 clones, around 78% appearing once. These data were likewise used in another study, on human thymus T cells.

Sample: thymocytes. The receptors originated from a boy under two years old with a congenital heart defect.

This chain joins TRBV5-4 and TRBJ2-3; a possible D gene is TRBD2 (5 bases). CDR1 is SGHNT, CDR2 YYREEE, per germline (reference sequence). The CDR3 spans 12 residues. Trimming took off 4 bases at V and 10 bases at J, with 13 bases between the two ends. The CDR3 sequence: CASSPHRDPQYF. The CDR3 DNA sequence: TGTGCCAGCAGCCCCCACCGGGATCCGCAGTATTTT.

The chain joins TRBV10-3 to TRBJ2-1; TRBD2 aligns across 9 bases. This CDR3 has 15 amino acids. The ends lost 7 bases at V and 3 bases at J; junction bases unmatched: 7. Germline-derived CDR1 and CDR2 are ENHRY and SYGVKD. The CDR3 region is CAITARTSDYNEQFF. The CDR3 DNA is TGTGCCATCACTGCGAGGACTAGCGACTACAATGAGCAGTTCTTC.

The chain is built from TRBV4-2 and TRBJ2-1; 10 bases agree with TRBD2. The V segment lost 1 base and the J segment 5 bases; nucleotides outside the gene matches: 5. CDR1 is LGHNA and CDR2 is YNFKEQ in the germline V gene. This CDR3 is built from 16 residues. CDR3 amino acids: CASSQGPSGSNNEQFF. CDR3 bases: TGTGCCAGCAGCCAAGGACCTAGCGGGAGTAACAATGAGCAGTTCTTC.

This clone has only one observation. The chain carries TRBV27 and TRBJ2-2; 9 bases map to TRBD2. This CDR3 contains 18 residues. From germline, CDR1 is MNHEY and CDR2 SMNVEV (reference sequence). V gave up 2 bases and J gave up 6 bases; unmatched junction bases: 13. CDR3 nucleotides: TGTGCCAGCAGTTTACTACCAGTGTGGCGGGAGGGGGCCGGGGAGCTGTTTTTT. Protein product: CASSLLPVWREGAGELFF.

The chain links TRBV11-3 to TRBJ1-1; 7 nucleotides align to TRBD1. From germline, CDR1 is SGHNT and CDR2 YENEEA. The V and J ends lost 6 bases and 4 bases, in that order; junction bases with no gene match: 11. The length of the CDR3 is 15 residues. The CDR3 region is CASSATTGPRTEAFF. CDR3 nucleotides: TGTGCCAGCAGTGCTACGACAGGGCCTCGCACTGAAGCTTTCTTT.

The CDR3 DNA reads TGCAGCGTTGTGGGTTCTAGGGGACAGGGTGATTACGAGCAGTACTTC. Amino acid sequence: CSVVGSRGQGDYEQYF. The rearrangement joins TRBV29-1 to TRBJ2-7; TRBD1 aligns across 9 bases. Unmatched junction bases numbered 14, after V lost 4 bases and J lost 4 bases. CDR1 SQVTM and CDR2 ANQGSEA come from the germline V gene. The CDR3 consists of 16 residues.

The CDR3 region is CASSRGGTEAFF. The CDR3 coding sequence is TGTGCCAGCAGCCGGGGGGGCACTGAAGCTTTCTTT. The V gene is TRBV11-3, the J gene TRBJ1-1; maybe TRBD1 (5 bases). The CDR3 is 12 residues long. Germline CDR1 and CDR2: SGHNT and YENEEA. Trimming took 5 bases from V and 4 from J, leaving 8 bases between them.

V and J are TRBV30 and TRBJ1-1, with D perhaps matching TRBD1 (5 bases). The V gene's germline CDR1 is GTSNPN and CDR2 SVGIG (reference sequence). This CDR3 is 15 amino acids long. Trimming stripped 7 bases from V and 1 base from J, with 19 bases between. Here the CDR3 DNA reads TGTGCCTACTACCCGGGGGGACCCCAGAACACTGAAGCTTTCTTT. This codes for CAYYPGGPQNTEAFF.

The chain links TRBV6-1 to TRBJ2-7; 11 bases line up with TRBD2. The CDR3 totals 15 residues. CDR1 is MNHNS, CDR2 SASEGT, per germline. The ends lost 6 bases at V and 4 bases at J; junction bases unmatched: 8. CDR3 region: CASRLLAGVIYEQYF. The DNA for the CDR3 is TGTGCCAGCAGATTACTAGCGGGAGTAATATACGAGCAGTACTTC.

With regard to this clone: The junction departs from the called germline gene at one end, perhaps through a read error. The rearrangement uses TRBV11-2 and TRBJ2-7; 11 positions match TRBD1. Germline assignment: CDR1 SGHAT and CDR2 FQNNGV. The CDR3 covers 16 residues. The CDR3 DNA is TGTGCCAGCAGCTTAGGACGGACAGGGGGCCCCTGGGACGACCACTTC. Translated, it gives CASSLGRTGGPWDDHF.

The chain is built from TRBV10-3 and TRBJ2-7; 9 bases are shared with TRBD2. V shed 0 bases and J 5 bases; nucleotides not matched to a gene: 8. The CDR3 extends over 16 amino acids. CDR1 and CDR2 from the germline V gene are ENHRY and SYGVKD. The DNA for the CDR3 is TGTGCCATCAGTGAGTCTCCACCTAGCGGGGTCCACGAGCAGTACTTC. This encodes CAISESPPSGVHEQYF.

This clone has only one observation. The chain has TRBV19 and TRBJ1-5, with D tentatively TRBD1 (6 bases). The CDR3 contains 13 residues. Germline lookup yields CDR1 LNHDA and CDR2 SQIVND (reference sequence). Between the trimmed V and J ends, which lost 10 bases and 5 bases, there was a span of 15 bases. In DNA, the CDR3 is TGTGCCACCACTAACCAGGGGCATCAGCCCCAGCATTTT. Its protein product is CATTNQGHQPQHF.

The chain has TRBV5-4 and TRBJ2-5; a weak D match, TRBD2 (6 bases). Per the germline V gene, CDR1 is SGHNT and CDR2 is YYREEE (reference sequence). The CDR3 has 16 residues. Trimming removed 0 bases at V and 4 bases at J, with 16 bases between. The CDR3 DNA is TGTGCCAGCAGCTTGGCGGGGTGGAGGGAAGGAGAGACCCAGTACTTC. As protein: CASSLAGWREGETQYF. The full variable domain, with the rest looked up from reference TRBV5-4 and TRBJ2-5, is ETGVTQSPTHLIKTRGQQVTLRCSSQSGHNTVSWYQQALGQGPQFIFQYYREEENGRGNFPPRFSGLQFPNYSSELNVNALELDDSALYLCASSLAGWREGETQYFGPGTRLLVL.

In its sample, this clone was seen a few times. The rearrangement uses TRBV19 and TRBJ1-5; possible D gene TRBD1, 5 bases. V dropped 3 bases and J dropped 7 bases, with 13 bases sitting between them. In germline, CDR1 is LNHDA, CDR2 SQIVND (reference sequence). The CDR3 loop spans 14 amino acids. The chain's CDR3 is CASSMGLARQPQHF. In nucleotides, the CDR3 is TGTGCCAGTAGTATGGGGCTTGCGAGGCAGCCCCAGCATTTT. The variable domain in full, with the rest retrieved from reference TRBV19 and TRBJ1-5, is DGGITQSPKYLFRKEGQNVTLSCEQNLNHDAMYWYRQDPGQGLRLIYYSQIVNDFQKGDIAEGYSVSREKKESFPLTVTSAQKNPTAFYLCASSMGLARQPQHFGDGTRLSIL.

This clone was recorded a few times. The chain joins TRBV6-6 to TRBJ1-5; D is undetermined. The CDR3 runs to 12 residues. Germline V gives CDR1 MNHNY, CDR2 SVGAGI (reference sequence). The germline V and J ends were trimmed by 10 bases and 7 bases, with 14 bases remaining between them. The CDR3 DNA reads as TGTGCCACCGGGGTGTATGGGCAGCCCCAGCATTTT. Translating it yields CATGVYGQPQHF.